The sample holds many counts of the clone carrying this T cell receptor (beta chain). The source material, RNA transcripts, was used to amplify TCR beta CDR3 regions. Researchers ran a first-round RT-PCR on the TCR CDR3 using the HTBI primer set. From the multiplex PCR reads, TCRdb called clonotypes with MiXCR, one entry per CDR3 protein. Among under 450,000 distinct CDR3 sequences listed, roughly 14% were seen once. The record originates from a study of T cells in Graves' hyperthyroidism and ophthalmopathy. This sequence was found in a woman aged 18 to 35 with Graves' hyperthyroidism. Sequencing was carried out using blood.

The CDR3 nucleotides are TGTGCCAGCAGCCACGAGCGGTCGGACATAGAGACCCAGTACTTC. Residues: CASSHERSDIETQYF. The chain has TRBV11-2 and TRBJ2-5; D possibly matches TRBD1 or TRBD2 (5 bases each). Trimming left V 5 bases short and J 4 bases short, with 17 bases between. The length of the CDR3 is 15 residues. The V gene's germline CDR1 is SGHAT and CDR2 FQNNGV. Together with reference TRBV11-2 and TRBJ2-5, the CDR3 gives the full variable domain: EAGVAQSPRYKIIEKRQSVAFWCNPISGHATLYWYQQILGQGPKLLIQFQNNGVVDDSQLPKDRFSAERLKGVDSTLKIQPAKLEDSAVYLCASSHERSDIETQYFGPGTRLLVL.